The rows below give T cell receptor beta chains drawn from one sample of a study of a mutant IDH1 vaccine in newly diagnosed glioma. These receptors lack a known antigen. Assay used: immunoSEQ multiplex PCR; TCRdb lists only in-frame clones, some missing. The profile shows about 41,000 clones, 78% of them singletons. The material sequenced was PBMCs, taken from a glioma patient whose treatment included an IDH1 peptide vaccine. The receptor source for this set is a woman aged 40 to 50 with glioma. Some clones in this sample may be carry-over from other donors' samples. Each CDR3 is given with its conserved first and last residue. Fields, in order: J gene, V gene, CDR3 protein.

>TRBJ1-2|TRBV28
CASSLLAGGGYTF
>TRBJ1-4|TRBV19
CASSIGTGTTNEKLFF
>TRBJ1-1|TRBV5-5
CASRLDLNTEAFF
>TRBJ2-5|TRBV5-4
CAGRDGGTGQETQYF
>TRBJ1-2|TRBV6-5
CASSYRGQGSYGYTF
>TRBJ2-2|TRBV29-1
CSVERMNTGELFF
>TRBJ2-7|TRBV7-2
CASSFQTSGASEQYF
>TRBJ1-2|TRBV11-2
CASRGTGIYGYTF
>TRBJ2-3|TRBV6-5
CASTLTGGRTDTQYF
>TRBJ1-3|TRBV6-5
CASSYSTGGTGNTIYF
>TRBJ1-4|TRBV30
CAWSPLGGESEKLFF
>TRBJ1-5|TRBV4-1
CASSSTGTYSNQPQHF
>TRBJ1-4|TRBV4-3
CASSLSQGDNEKLFF
>TRBJ1-2|TRBV7-2
CASRAGWGGEANYGYTF
>TRBJ2-5|TRBV27
CASSLVPSGGSRETQYF
>TRBJ1-4|TRBV6-6
CASFGATNEKLFF
>TRBJ1-1|TRBV30
CAWSLRTGAEAFF
>TRBJ2-4|TRBV4-2
CASSQSLVAKNIQYF
>TRBJ1-1|TRBV5-5
CASSLVGSTAEAFF
>TRBJ2-2|TRBV6-1
CASSDPLRGRRAGELFF
>TRBJ1-3|TRBV15
CATSRDTGLAGNTIYF
>TRBJ1-2|TRBV27
CASSWDPGYGYTF
>TRBJ2-1|TRBV5-1
CASSPVGRQRGDEQFF
>TRBJ1-1|TRBV7-2
CASSANRGRGTEAFF
>TRBJ1-5|TRBV4-3
CASSQLRDGNQPQHF
>TRBJ2-5|TRBV7-2
CASSLGGVSETQYF
>TRBJ2-1|TRBV4-1
CASSPIGLAHEQFF
>TRBJ1-1|TRBV7-9
CASSRLQGQRTPEAFF
>TRBJ2-2|TRBV6-1
CASRTNTGELFF
>TRBJ2-5|TRBV7-6
CASSLVGAEETQYF
>TRBJ1-1|TRBV1
CTSNSFWLQGLRDTEAFF
>TRBJ1-2|TRBV4-3
CASSQENIAYGYTF
>TRBJ1-1|TRBV19
CASSISAGANTEAFF
>TRBJ2-2|TRBV5-1
CASSLGAVPTGELFF
>TRBJ2-1|TRBV9
CASSVTYNEQFF
>TRBJ2-7|TRBV7-9
CASSFHRQGPEQYF
>TRBJ2-7|TRBV5-1
CASSLKNGPYEQYF
>TRBJ2-7|TRBV27
CASRQGYEQYF
>TRBJ2-1|TRBV29-1
CSAGEGNEQFF
>TRBJ1-3|TRBV7-8
CASSTLQGTGNTIYF
>TRBJ1-5|TRBV9
CASSDRAGGFQPQHF
>TRBJ1-1|TRBV9
CASSAHSGRLNTEAFF